The clone carrying this T cell receptor beta chain was observed a few times. Primers: 60 Vbeta forward and 13 Jbeta reverse. The method was immunoSEQ multiplex PCR; TCRdb's version includes in-frame clones alone and lacks a portion of them. This table has some 130,000 clones, roughly 74% appearing once. This entry comes from a study of cytomegalovirus exposure and HLA in healthy donors. The CDR3 extends over 12 amino acids. The V gene lost 3 bases and the J gene lost 3 bases, with 9 bases spanning the gap. Germline values: CDR1 SQVTM, CDR2 ANQGSEA. The clonotype comes from a male donor in good health and CMV-seronegative. The chain uses TRBV29-1 and TRBJ2-7; no reliable D call. Sequenced sample: PBMCs. The CDR3 protein is CSVESERYEQYF. In DNA form, the CDR3 reads TGCAGCGTTGAGTCAGAACGCTACGAGCAGTACTTC.